This TCR beta chain was sequenced for a study of shared clonotypes between healthy human individuals. About the research overall: Aged 18 to 49, the donors were a couple of women and a few men. Study-level points and caveats: Sharing across several donors was seen in 5% to 5.5% of naive CD4 clonotypes.

Trimming stripped 6 bases from V and 3 bases from J, with 11 bases between. The CDR3 runs 13 residues. Germline CDR1 and CDR2: MDHEN and SYDVKM. This clone appeared a few times. Its antigen is still unknown. Other nucleotide sequences from this sample produce the same CDR3. In the study's own analysis: ImmunoSEQ sequences covered only the junction and lacked quality scores; filtering therefore differed. TCRdb keeps only in-frame clones here, not all; method: immunoSEQ multiplex PCR. Clonal size and the V and J genes are those of that table, whereas D and trimming came from the DNA. Of about 2.3 million clones listed, 80% to 95% are singletons.

This TCR derives from a man aged 18 to 30 in good health. Some clones in this sample may be carry-over from other donors' samples. This chain connects TRBV28 to TRBJ1-1, with D tentatively TRBD1 (6 bases). The sequenced sample was naive CD4+ T cells from PBMCs. Subset of the sample: CD45RA+ positively selected. This CDR3 reads CASRGRGDTEAFF. CDR3 DNA sequence: TGTGCCAGCAGAGGGAGGGGGGACACTGAAGCTTTCTTT.